This TCR beta chain is from a study of cytomegalovirus exposure and HLA in healthy donors. Findings and limits, study-wide: A link between a missense DCLRE1C variant and TCR beta V- and J-gene trimming emerged from a later analysis. Testing in vitro showed a few CMV-associated chains specific for CMV antigens.

Of note for this clone: Antigen specificity is unknown.

PCR primers comprised 60 Vbeta and 13 Jbeta primers. Assay: immunoSEQ multiplex PCR; the TCRdb copy retains only in-frame clones and omits some. The sample yields approximately 50,000 clones, around 80% seen once. After removal of 3 bases from V and 9 bases from J, the junction contained 12 bases not matched to a gene. Germline assignment: CDR1 MGHRA and CDR2 YSYEKL. This CDR3 comprises 17 residues. The material sequenced was PBMCs. The V call is TRBV4-1, the J call TRBJ1-6; 9 bases line up with TRBD1. The receptor was derived from a man aged 25 to 40 in good health and CMV-seropositive. The CDR3 loop reads CASSQGQGRGRGSPLHF. The DNA for the CDR3 is TGCGCCAGCAGCCAGGGACAGGGTAGGGGCAGAGGTTCACCCCTCCACTTT.